Listed here are 17 T cell receptor beta chains from one sample, sequenced in a study of blood T cell repertoires in COVID-19 (TCRdb year 2020). The method behind the library was the immunoSEQ multiplex PCR assay. The table comes from immuneACCESS by way of TCRdb, which keeps in-frame sequences with V and J called. Part of the clones is missing from these tables; in studies checked, under half for an unresolved V gene and the rest for unknown reasons. Recorded for this sample are fewer than 350,000 clones; approximately 86% of them occurred a single time. The ten largest clones take up approximately 2% of the sample. The source material was peripheral blood. These receptor sequences come from a woman in her thirties who had recovered from COVID-19.

This clone showed up just a few times. The chain joins TRBV5-5 to TRBJ1-2; no clear D. CDR3 length equals 16 residues. The V and J ends lost 3 bases and 5 bases respectively, with 20 bases between them. Germline values: CDR1 SGHKS, CDR2 YYEKEE (reference sequence). DNA of the CDR3: TGTGCCAGCAGCTCGGCGGCCGGCGGATTCCAGTATGGCTACACCTTC. This translates into CASSSAAGGFQYGYTF.

This rearrangement joins TRBV7-8 to TRBJ1-4, with 10 bases that match TRBD1. The CDR3 contains 15 residues. The V and J ends lost 5 bases and 8 bases, in that order; junction bases with no gene match: 8. The germline V gene has CDR1 SGHVS and CDR2 FQNEAQ. The CDR3 DNA sequence: TGTGCCAGCAGCGTATGGGACAGGGGAGGGGAAAAACTGTTTTTT. This encodes CASSVWDRGGEKLFF. Complete variable domain (other parts from reference TRBV7-8 and TRBJ1-4): GAGVSQSPRYKVAKRGQDVALRCDPISGHVSLFWYQQALGQGPEFLTYFQNEAQLDKSGLPSDRFFAERPEGSVSTLKIQRTQQEDSAVYLCASSVWDRGGEKLFFGSGTQLSVL.

The rearrangement joins TRBV19 to TRBJ2-7; 7 nucleotides line up with TRBD1. The V segment lost 8 bases and the J segment 2 bases; nucleotides outside the gene matches: 12. The CDR3 extends over 15 amino acids. From germline, CDR1 is LNHDA and CDR2 SQIVND (reference sequence). Here the CDR3 DNA reads TGTGCCAGTGTTACAGCGAGACAGGGAACCTACGAGCAGTACTTC. This codes for CASVTARQGTYEQYF.

The rearrangement joins TRBV5-1 to TRBJ1-1, with D possibly being TRBD1 (6 bases). Germline V gives CDR1 SGHRS, CDR2 YFSETQ. The CDR3 runs 15 residues. V was shortened by 3 bases and J by 1 base, with 13 bases between the two germline ends. The CDR3 here is CASSWLGQENTEAFF. CDR3 nucleotide sequence: TGCGCCAGCAGCTGGTTGGGACAAGAGAACACTGAAGCTTTCTTT.

The chain joins TRBV28 to TRBJ1-3; no firm D call. V lost 3 bases to trimming and J lost 3 bases, with 3 bases between them. Germline CDR1 MDHEN, CDR2 SYDVKM. CDR3 length equals 12 residues. CDR3 nucleotides: TGTGCCAGCAGTTTTAGTGGAAACACCATATATTTT. The encoded protein is CASSFSGNTIYF.

The V call is TRBV28, the J call TRBJ2-3, with a possible D match to TRBD2 (5 bases). V was clipped by 8 bases and J by 3 bases, with 15 bases between them. CDR1 MDHEN and CDR2 SYDVKM come from the germline V gene. This CDR3 contains 14 residues. In nucleotides, the CDR3 is TGTGCCAGCCAATCTCTCCAGCGGACAGATACGCAGTATTTT. It translates to CASQSLQRTDTQYF.

The genes are TRBV30 and TRBJ2-1, with D possibly TRBD1 on 5 matching bases. The germline V gene encodes CDR1 GTSNPN and CDR2 SVGIG (reference sequence). This CDR3 spans 10 amino acids. Trimming removed 7 bases from V and 8 bases from J, with 9 bases in between. Here the CDR3 DNA reads TGTGCCTTTCAGGGCGATGAGCAGTTCTTC. Translated: CAFQGDEQFF.

This clone appeared a few times. The same CDR3 also results from other DNA sequences found in this sample. The chain employs TRBV30 and TRBJ1-6, with D unresolved. Looked up from germline, CDR1 is GTSNPN and CDR2 is SVGIG (reference sequence). Trimming pared 3 bases from V and 7 bases from J, leaving 7 bases between. The CDR3 runs 12 residues. CDR3 DNA: TGTGCCTGGAGCGCGGGGAATTCACCCCTCCACTTT. Protein product: CAWSAGNSPLHF.

The genes are TRBV7-9 and TRBJ1-4; D perhaps matches TRBD1 (5 bases). CDR1 and CDR2 from the germline V gene are SEHNR and FQNEAQ (reference sequence). This CDR3 region has 15 residues. With 4 bases removed from V and 7 bases from J, the gap between germline ends came to 16 bases. The CDR3 coding sequence is TGTGCCAGCAGCTCGGGGGAGGGGCCGGGTGAAAAACTGTTTTTT. Encoded protein: CASSSGEGPGEKLFF.

This clone was seen only a few times. This sequence joins TRBV4-1 and TRBJ2-7, with 11 bases fitting TRBD2. This CDR3 contains 15 residues. Germline loops: CDR1 MGHRA, CDR2 YSYEKL. Trimming at V came to 0 bases and at J to 2 bases, leaving 0 bases not matched to a gene. The CDR3 DNA reads TGCGCCAGCAGCCAAGATAGCGGGAGGGCCTACGAGCAGTACTTC. Protein sequence: CASSQDSGRAYEQYF.

As to this clone: The junction differs from germline at one of its ends, possibly a read error. This CDR3 reads CASSQAKGALEDF. The CDR3 DNA is TGTGCCAGCAGCCAAGCAAAAGGGGCTCTGGAAGACTTC. This chain uses TRBV3-1 (or the pseudogene TRBV3-2) with TRBJ2-7, with D perhaps matching TRBD1 (5 bases). In germline, CDR1 is LGHDT, CDR2 YNNKEL (reference sequence). This CDR3 is 13 amino acids long.

This clone has only a few counts. The gene calls are TRBV30 and TRBJ2-7; 9 positions agree with TRBD2. The trim removed 3 bases at V and 5 bases at J, leaving 5 bases unmatched. This CDR3 is 13 amino acids long. Germline V lookup: CDR1 GTSNPN, CDR2 SVGIG (reference sequence). The CDR3 bases are TGTGCCTGGAGATTGAGCGGGGGGAACGAGCAGTACTTC. Protein product: CAWRLSGGNEQYF.

CDR3 DNA: TGCGCCAGCAGCTTGGTATCGGGAGGGGCAGATACGCAGTATTTT. It specifies CASSLVSGGADTQYF. The V call is TRBV5-1, the J call TRBJ2-3; 8 positions match TRBD2. The CDR3 has 15 residues. CDR1 is SGHRS and CDR2 is YFSETQ in the germline V gene. Trimming cost V 0 bases and J 4 bases; bases outside gene matches: 4. Full variable domain (remainder filled in from reference TRBV5-1 and TRBJ2-3): KAGVTQTPRYLIKTRGQQVTLSCSPISGHRSVSWYQQTPGQGLQFLFEYFSETQRNKGNFPGRFSGRQFSNSRSEMNVSTLELGDSALYLCASSLVSGGADTQYFGPGTRLTVL.

The chain has TRBV6-2 or TRBV6-3 and TRBJ1-5; TRBD1 might be the D (6 bases). Trimming shortened V by 5 bases and J by 9 bases, and 23 bases separated the two germline ends. Germline V gene lookup returns CDR1 MNHEY and CDR2 SVGEGT. The CDR3 is made up of 16 amino acids. CDR3: CASSNLLGDITGPQHF. In DNA form, the CDR3 reads TGTGCCAGCAGTAACCTTCTAGGGGACATTACGGGGCCCCAGCATTTT.

V is TRBV28 and J is TRBJ1-5; 8 nucleotides match TRBD1. Per the germline V gene, CDR1 is MDHEN and CDR2 is SYDVKM. Trimming at V came to 4 bases and at J to 7 bases, leaving 9 bases not matched to a gene. The CDR3 extends over 15 amino acids. CDR3 sequence (DNA): TGTGCCAGCAGTTCATCGGACAGGGAGGGCCAGCCCCAGCATTTT. Its protein is CASSSSDREGQPQHF.

The CDR3, as DNA: TGTGCCAGCAGCGTACAGGACTATGGCTACACCTTC. It yields the protein CASSVQDYGYTF. The gene calls are TRBV2 and TRBJ1-2, with D perhaps matching TRBD1 (5 bases). Germline CDR1 reads SNHLY; CDR2 reads FYNNEI. This CDR3 is 12 amino acids long. With 6 bases removed from V and 3 bases from J, the gap between germline ends came to 8 bases. Full variable domain (outside the CDR3, taken from reference TRBV2 and TRBJ1-2): EPEVTQTPSHQVTQMGQEVILRCVPISNHLYFYWYRQILGQKVEFLVSFYNNEISEKSEIFDDQFSVERPDGSNFTLKIRSTKLEDSAMYFCASSVQDYGYTFGSGTRLTVV.

The V and J genes are TRBV7-9 and TRBJ2-7, with 8 bases matching TRBD2. This CDR3 has 13 amino acids. Losses at the gene ends were 5 bases for V and 5 bases for J; bases not matched to a gene: 5. Per the germline V gene, CDR1 is SEHNR and CDR2 is FQNEAQ (reference sequence). The CDR3 DNA follows: TGTGCCAGCAGCCCCCCGGGGGGGGACGAGCAGTACTTC. This translates into CASSPPGGDEQYF. Full variable domain (missing parts from reference TRBV7-9 and TRBJ2-7): DTGVSQNPRHKITKRGQNVTFRCDPISEHNRLYWYRQTLGQGPEFLTYFQNEAQLEKSRLLSDRFSAERPKGSFSTLEIQRTEQGDSAMYLCASSPPGGDEQYFGPGTRLTVT.